Many counts were recorded for the clone carrying this TCR beta chain. The sample originates from a study of T cells in Graves' hyperthyroidism and ophthalmopathy. Authors of the study amplified TCR beta CDR3 regions from RNA transcripts. First-round RT-PCR with HTBI primers amplified the TCR CDR3 region. TCRdb independently ran MiXCR on the multiplex PCR reads; one entry per CDR3 protein. The table includes more than 450,000 distinct CDR3 sequences, approximately 14% detected once. The receptor comes from a middle-aged woman with Graves' hyperthyroidism. Material: blood.

The CDR3 DNA reads TGTGCCAGCGGAAGAGCCAGCGGGGCTATTGTTACCTACAATGAGCAGTTCTTC. Translated: CASGRASGAIVTYNEQFF. The chain has TRBV2 and TRBJ2-1, with TRBD2 matching over 7 bases. The ends lost 8 bases at V and 2 bases at J; junction bases unmatched: 18. This CDR3 has 18 amino acids. CDR1 is SNHLY and CDR2 is FYNNEI in the germline V gene.